These T cell receptor beta chains were read from a single sample in a study of T cell responses to AZD1222 COVID-19 vaccine. The repertoire was sequenced with immunoSEQ multiplex PCR; TCRdb's copy has only in-frame clones and lacks some. The profile shows fewer than 180,000 clones, roughly 94% of them singletons. Sample: peripheral blood, taken on day 0 of AZD1222 vaccination. These receptors all stem from an adult in good health. Both conserved end residues are part of each CDR3. The order of the fields is CDR3 length, D gene, V gene, clone size, J gene, CDR3 DNA, CDR3 protein. A D gene is named only where the DNA matches it firmly. Only part of the rows carry a size: once, few, many, or a class if the clone is expanded.

14	TRBD1	TRBV6-5	NA	TRBJ1-1	TGTGCCAGCAGTAGGGAGACAGGGGTCACTGAAGCTTTCTTT	CASSRETGVTEAFF
15	NA	TRBV28	NA	TRBJ1-5	TGTGCCAGCAGTTTGTCAGGGATTGGCAATCAGCCCCAGCATTTT	CASSLSGIGNQPQHF
14	NA	TRBV24-1	NA	TRBJ2-2	TGTGCCACCAGTGACGACAGTCACACCGGGGAGCTGTTTTTT	CATSDDSHTGELFF
15	NA	TRBV30	NA	TRBJ2-1	TGTGCCTGGAGGGAGCGGAGTGTATCCTACAATGAGCAGTTCTTC	CAWRERSVSYNEQFF
18	TRBD2	TRBV4-1	NA	TRBJ2-2	TGCGCCAGCACCACGCTATCGACTAGCGGGGGGAACACCGGGGAGCTGTTTTTT	CASTTLSTSGGNTGELFF
14	NA	TRBV11-3	NA	TRBJ2-1	TGTGCCAGCAGCTTAAACGGGCTAGCCAATGAGCAGTTCTTC	CASSLNGLANEQFF
14	TRBD1	TRBV4-1	NA	TRBJ1-2	TGCGCCAGCAGCCCAGGGGGCGTCAACTATGGCTACACCTTC	CASSPGGVNYGYTF
15	NA	TRBV3-1/TRBV3-2	NA	TRBJ2-3	TGTGCCAGCAGCCGAAGGGAGATTGGCACAGATACGCAGTATTTT	CASSRREIGTDTQYF
13	TRBD1	TRBV13	once	TRBJ2-5	TGTGCCAGCAAGCCGACAGGGGAAGAGACCCAGTACTTC	CASKPTGEETQYF
15	NA	TRBV19	NA	TRBJ1-4	TGTGCCAGTAGACCGCCGGGAGTGGGGGATGAAAAACTGTTTTTT	CASRPPGVGDEKLFF
15	NA	TRBV18	NA	TRBJ2-3	TGTGCCAGCTCACCACAGGGGGTATGGACAGATACGCAGTATTTT	CASSPQGVWTDTQYF
15	TRBD1	TRBV18	NA	TRBJ1-2	TGTGCCAGCTCACAGGGGACAGGGGGCATCTATGGCTACACCTTC	CASSQGTGGIYGYTF
15	NA	TRBV6-5	NA	TRBJ2-3	TGTGCCAGCATCCCCGGCAGGGGACTCACAGATACGCAGTATTTT	CASIPGRGLTDTQYF
17	TRBD2	TRBV5-6	NA	TRBJ2-1	TGTGCCAGCAGCTTCGCGGTAGCGGGGGTGACCTACAATGAGCAGTTCTTC	CASSFAVAGVTYNEQFF
15	NA	TRBV4-1	NA	TRBJ1-2	TGCGCCAGCAGCCAAGGGCAGGGTTTGGACTATGGCTACACCTTC	CASSQGQGLDYGYTF
14	NA	TRBV6-5	once	TRBJ1-2	TGTGCCAGCAAACACACGTTCGCTAACTATGGCTACACCTTC	CASKHTFANYGYTF
14	NA	TRBV3-1/TRBV3-2	NA	TRBJ2-3	TGTGCCAGCAGCCACTATACCGGGACAGATACGCAGTATTTT	CASSHYTGTDTQYF
14	NA	TRBV10-3	NA	TRBJ2-1	TGTGCCATCAGTGAGTCGATGGCCGTTGATGAGCAGTTCTTC	CAISESMAVDEQFF
15	NA	TRBV7-2	NA	TRBJ2-1	TGTGCCAGCAGCTTACTAGGGGGAAGCTACAATGAGCAGTTCTTC	CASSLLGGSYNEQFF
18	TRBD2	TRBV7-9	NA	TRBJ2-2	TGTGCCAGCAGCTTAGCCCTAGCGGGGGGGAGAAACACCGGGGAGCTGTTTTTT	CASSLALAGGRNTGELFF
15	NA	TRBV21-1	NA	TRBJ1-2	TGTGCCAGCAGCAAAGGAGGACAGGGGGGCTATGGCTACACCTTC	CASSKGGQGGYGYTF
17	TRBD1	TRBV19	NA	TRBJ2-3	TGTGCCAGTAGTATAGCCCAGTGGGACAGGGGGCCAGATACGCAGTATTTT	CASSIAQWDRGPDTQYF
15	NA	TRBV7-9	NA	TRBJ1-5	TGTGCCAGCAGTCCCCGGGGGGGAGCCGATCAGCCCCAGCATTTT	CASSPRGGADQPQHF
13	NA	TRBV7-9	NA	TRBJ1-2	TGTGCCAGCAGCCCCGGGCAACGGTATGGCTACACCTTC	CASSPGQRYGYTF
15	NA	TRBV9	NA	TRBJ1-5	TGTGCCAGCAGCGTAGCAGGGGTCTCCGGGCAGCCCCAGCATTTT	CASSVAGVSGQPQHF
15	TRBD2	TRBV3-1/TRBV3-2	NA	TRBJ2-5	TGTGCCAGCAGCCAATCTAGCGGGGTGAAAGAGACCCAGTACTTC	CASSQSSGVKETQYF
15	NA	TRBV18	NA	TRBJ1-5	TGTGCCAGCTCACCTACCACGGCTGGCAATCAGCCCCAGCATTTT	CASSPTTAGNQPQHF
12	NA	TRBV3-1/TRBV3-2	NA	TRBJ1-6	TGTGCCAGCAGCCCAACAGATTCACCCCTCCACTTT	CASSPTDSPLHF
12	NA	TRBV28	NA	TRBJ2-2	TGTGCCAGCAGCATACAAGACGGGGAGCTGTTTTTT	CASSIQDGELFF
13	NA	TRBV5-1	NA	TRBJ1-1	TGCGCCAGCAGCTTGGATCCGGGTGGAAGCGCTTTCTTT	CASSLDPGGSAFF
17	NA	TRBV28	NA	TRBJ2-2	TGTGCCAGCAGTTTGGACACGGGACTGGGAGCCTCCGGGGAGCTGTTTTTT	CASSLDTGLGASGELFF
17	TRBD2	TRBV29-1	NA	TRBJ2-1	TGCAGCGTCAACGAAAGAGGACTAGCGGGAGAATACAATGAGCAGTTCTTC	CSVNERGLAGEYNEQFF
15	TRBD2	TRBV7-6	NA	TRBJ2-3	TGTGCCAGCAGCTTTAGCGGGAGTGGAACAGATACGCAGTATTTT	CASSFSGSGTDTQYF
12	NA	TRBV5-4	once	TRBJ2-3	TGTGCCAGCAGCTCCGGGACTGATACGCAGTATTTT	CASSSGTDTQYF
15	TRBD2	TRBV9	NA	TRBJ2-1	TGTGCCAGCAGCCTCGTAGCGGGGGGCCGCCCTGAGCAGTTCTTC	CASSLVAGGRPEQFF
13	TRBD1	TRBV7-3	NA	TRBJ1-2	TGTGCCAGCAGCCTGGACAGGCGGACCGACTACACCTTC	CASSLDRRTDYTF
14	NA	TRBV2	NA	TRBJ1-1	TGTGCCAGCAGACACAGGGACCAGGGCACTGAAGCTTTCTTT	CASRHRDQGTEAFF
14	NA	TRBV29-1	once	TRBJ1-1	TGCAGCGTTGACTTTGTGGGCATGAACACTGAAGCTTTCTTT	CSVDFVGMNTEAFF
14	NA	TRBV27	NA	TRBJ2-5	TGTGCCAGCAGTTTAACCGAGACACACGAGACCCAGTACTTC	CASSLTETHETQYF
13	NA	TRBV10-2	NA	TRBJ2-2	TGCGCCAGCAGTGAAGGTCGGGCCGGGGAGCTGTTTTTT	CASSEGRAGELFF
17	TRBD1	TRBV24-1	NA	TRBJ2-5	TGTGCCACCAGTGATCCCTCCGGGACAGGGCACCAAGAGACCCAGTACTTC	CATSDPSGTGHQETQYF
14	NA	TRBV10-3	once	TRBJ1-2	TGTGCCATCCCCGGGCGCGGAACGCCTTATGGCTACACCTTC	CAIPGRGTPYGYTF
14	TRBD1	TRBV6-5	NA	TRBJ2-2	TGTGCCAGCAGAAGACAGGGGGGCACCGGGGAGCTGTTTTTT	CASRRQGGTGELFF
14	NA	TRBV7-2	NA	TRBJ2-1	TGTGCCAGCAGCTACTACCGACAGGTGGATGAGCAGTTCTTC	CASSYYRQVDEQFF
14	NA	TRBV7-9	NA	TRBJ1-1	TGTGCCAGCAGCTCCGCAGGGGCAAGCACTGAAGCTTTCTTT	CASSSAGASTEAFF
16	NA	TRBV6-4	NA	TRBJ2-3	TGTGCCAGCCATCCTACGGCCGGGCCCTTCACAGATACGCAGTATTTT	CASHPTAGPFTDTQYF
18	TRBD2	TRBV5-1	once	TRBJ2-2	TGCGCCAGCAGCCCGGGGTCTAGCGGGGGGGCCAGCACCGGGGAGCTGTTTTTT	CASSPGSSGGASTGELFF
19	TRBD2	TRBV19	NA	TRBJ2-3	TGTGCCAGTAGTATAAGACGCCTGCCAAGCGGGAGGAGTACAGATACGCAGTATTTT	CASSIRRLPSGRSTDTQYF
13	NA	TRBV30	NA	TRBJ1-5	TGTGCCTGGAGTATGGAGGCCACTCAGCCCCAGCATTTT	CAWSMEATQPQHF
14	NA	TRBV27	NA	TRBJ1-1	TGTGCCAGCAGGACAGTAGGGGCGGACACTGAAGCTTTCTTT	CASRTVGADTEAFF
14	NA	TRBV6-2/TRBV6-3	once	TRBJ1-1	TGTGCCAGCAGTTGGGCCGCAACGACTCGGGGAGCTTTCTTT	CASSWAATTRGAFF
12	NA	TRBV6-4	NA	TRBJ1-1	TGTGCCAGCAGTGACAATCTCGGACGAGCTTTCTTT	CASSDNLGRAFF
15	NA	TRBV4-1	NA	TRBJ2-1	TGCGCCAGCAGCCTCGCCCAATGGACTGGCGATGAGCAGTTCTTC	CASSLAQWTGDEQFF
13	TRBD2	TRBV10-3	NA	TRBJ2-5	TGTGCCATCGGGCTAGCGGGAGGGGAGACCCAGTACTTC	CAIGLAGGETQYF
15	TRBD1	TRBV2	NA	TRBJ2-1	TGTGCCAGCAGCCGGACAGGGGGCGCCTACAATGAGCAGTTCTTC	CASSRTGGAYNEQFF
15	TRBD1	TRBV7-9	few	TRBJ1-6	TGTGCCAGCAGCCCAGGGACAGTAGACGATTCACCCCTCCACTTT	CASSPGTVDDSPLHF
13	NA	TRBV5-1	NA	TRBJ1-1	TGCGCCAGCAGCTTTGGGGGTTGGACTGAAGCTTTCTTT	CASSFGGWTEAFF